The rows below give T cell receptor delta chains drawn from one sample of a study of Vδ1+ human thymocytes. TCRdb repeated clone calling on the multiplex PCR reads with CATT. The sample shows roughly 55,000 delta-chain clones, less than 20% of them seen only once. Sequencing was done on a sample of Vdelta1+ gamma-delta thymocytes from the thymus. These receptors were taken from a boy in the first two years of life who had congenital heart surgery. The CDR3 runs from the conserved cysteine through the conserved F or W. The D gene is left open where the match is weak. Clone size is shown for a subset of rows, as once, few, many or a class of expanded clone.

J gene | clone size | V gene | D gene | CDR3 DNA | CDR3 protein
TRDJ1 | few | TRDV1 | - | TGTGCTCTTGGGAAGCCTGGTCACTACACCGATAAACTCATCTTT | CALGKPGHYTDKLIF
TRDJ1 | few | TRDV2 | - | TGTGCCTGTGACACCGGAGACTGGTTATCCCTGTACACCGATAAACTCATCTTT | CACDTGDWLSLYTDKLIF
TRDJ1 | - | TRDV2 | TRDD3 | TGTGCCTGTGACACCGTTAAAGGGAACTGGGGGATCGGCAAGGTCCCCTGCCCCTTGACCGATAAACTCATCTTT | CACDTVKGNWGIGKVPCPLTDKLIF
TRDJ1 | few | TRDV1 | TRDD3 | TGTGCTCTTGGGGAACTAGGGCGGTACTGGGGGTCGGGGTACACCGATAAACTCATCTTT | CALGELGRYWGSGYTDKLIF
TRDJ1 | few | TRDV2 | TRDD3 | TGTGCCTGTGACACCGGGACGGTCCACTGGGGAGTGTACGCCGATAAACTCATCTTT | CACDTGTVHWGVYADKLIF
TRDJ1 | once | TRDV1 | TRDD3 | TGTGCTCTTGGGGAACTCTTTACCTTCCCCGAGTACTGGGGGATATGCTCAGGGGGCGATAAACTCATCTTT | CALGELFTFPEYWGICSGGDKLIF
TRDJ2 | many | TRDV2 | TRDD3 | TGTGCCTGTGACACCAGAGGGGGGATACTTTCCCCTTTGACAGCACAACTCTTCTTT | CACDTRGGILSPLTAQLFF
TRDJ1 | - | TRDV1 | TRDD3 | TGTGCTCTTGGGGGCTCTTCCTGGGGGATGTACACCGATAAACTCATCTTT | CALGGSSWGMYTDKLIF
TRDJ1 | - | TRDV1 | TRDD3 | TGTGCTCTTGGGGGTGGTTCCTACGAACTGGGGGATACGGGGTACACCGATAAACTCATCTTT | CALGGGSYELGDTGYTDKLIF
TRDJ1 | - | TRDV1 | TRDD3 | TGTGCTCTTGGAATTTTGGCCTGGCTCGCTGGGGGACATCGGTACACCGATAAACTCATCTTT | CALGILAWLAGGHRYTDKLIF
TRDJ1 | - | TRDV1 | TRDD3 | TGTGCTCTTGGGGAACTTGCGGGCCGTGGGGGATACGGCGATAAACTCATCTTT | CALGELAGRGGYGDKLIF
TRDJ1 | few | TRDV1 | TRDD2 | TGTGCTCTTGGGGAACTCCCTTCCTACCTCACCGATAAACTCATCTTT | CALGELPSYLTDKLIF
TRDJ1 | medium-sized | TRDV2 | - | TGTGCCTGTGACACTAACGGGATGAACACCGATAAACTCATCTTT | CACDTNGMNTDKLIF
TRDJ1 | few | TRDV1 | TRDD3 | TGTGCTCTTGGGGAACTCCCCCCTACTGGGGTTGGCGATAAACTCATCTTT | CALGELPPTGVGDKLIF